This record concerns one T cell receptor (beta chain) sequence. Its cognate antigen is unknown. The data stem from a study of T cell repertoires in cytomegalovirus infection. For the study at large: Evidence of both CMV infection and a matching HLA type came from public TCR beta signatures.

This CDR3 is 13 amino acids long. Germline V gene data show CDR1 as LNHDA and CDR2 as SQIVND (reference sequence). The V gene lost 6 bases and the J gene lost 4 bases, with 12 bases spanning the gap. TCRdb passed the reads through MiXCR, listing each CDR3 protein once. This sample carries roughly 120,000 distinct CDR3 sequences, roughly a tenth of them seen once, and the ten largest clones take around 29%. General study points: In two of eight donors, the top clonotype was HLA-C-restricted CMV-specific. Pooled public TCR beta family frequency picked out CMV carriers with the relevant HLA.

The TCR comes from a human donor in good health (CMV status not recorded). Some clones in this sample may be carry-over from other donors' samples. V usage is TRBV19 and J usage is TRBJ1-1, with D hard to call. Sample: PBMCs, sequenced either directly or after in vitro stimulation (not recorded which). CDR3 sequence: CASSPGSRTEAFF. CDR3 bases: TGTGCCAGTAGCCCCGGCTCTCGCACTGAAGCTTTCTTT. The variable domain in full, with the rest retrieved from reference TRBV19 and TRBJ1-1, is DGGITQSPKYLFRKEGQNVTLSCEQNLNHDAMYWYRQDPGQGLRLIYYSQIVNDFQKGDIAEGYSVSREKKESFPLTVTSAQKNPTAFYLCASSPGSRTEAFFGQGTRLTVV.